This TCR beta chain emerged from a study of CD8+ T cells in alopecia areata. Markers including CD4, CD8alpha, NKG2D and NKG2ACE guided sorting of pooled cutaneous lymph node cells. TCR sequencing used cDNA made by reverse transcription of extracted RNA. The method was immunoSEQ multiplex PCR; TCRdb's version includes in-frame clones alone and lacks a portion of them. The sample has around 300,000 clones, none seen only once. In this sample, this clone turned up many times. The listed genes are named as in mouse. Read data end 4 residues before the CDR3 end; the end is taken from the germline J gene. The identical CDR3 is also encoded by other nucleotide sequences in the sample. CDR1 is MNHDT, CDR2 YYDKIL, per germline. Trimming left V 2 bases short and J 0 bases short, with 6 bases between. This CDR3 region has 14 residues.

This sequence was found in a C3H/HeJ mouse with alopecia areata. This strain's MHC haplotype is H2-k. Sequencing was carried out using CD4+ T cells sorted from a lymph node. The J gene is TRBJ2-5, the V gene TRBV17; no definite D call. The DNA read from the CDR3 is TGTGCTAGCAGTAGAAACAGTAACCAAGAC. This encodes CASSRNSNQD. The whole CDR3 protein is CASSRNSNQDTQYF. The full variable domain, rest sourced from reference TRBV17 and TRBJ2-5, is DTTVKQNPRYKLARVGKPVNLICSQTMNHDTMYWYQKKPNQAPKLLLFYYDKILNREADTFEKFQSSRPNNSFCSLYIGSAGLEYSAMYLCASSRNSNQDTQYFGPGTRLLVL.